A selection of T cell receptor beta chains follows, all from one sample in a study of CD8+CD57+ T cells in acquired aplastic anemia. TCRdb reprocessed the reads via MiXCR and lists one record per CDR3 protein. Seen here are 200,000 to 300,000 distinct CDR3 sequences, 40% to 50% observed once, and the top ten hold 6.5% to 10%. The sequenced sample consisted of sorted CD4+, CD8+, or CD8+CD57+ T cells (not recorded which) from PBMCs. These receptors were taken from a human donor with aplastic anemia. The CDR3 runs from the conserved cysteine through the conserved F or W. A D gene is named only where the DNA matches it firmly. Part of the rows lack a size; the others show once, few, many or a class for expanded clones.

TRBD2	TRBV20-1	NA	TRBJ2-7	TGCAGTGCTAGAGACCCCTCGACTAGCGGGAGACCGCCCTACGAGCAGTACTTC	CSARDPSTSGRPPYEQYF
NA	TRBV7-2	NA	TRBJ1-5	TGTGCCAGCAGACGGGAGCAGGGAGACGGGTGGCCCCAGCATTTT	CASRREQGDGWPQHF
NA	TRBV2	many	TRBJ2-7	TGTGCCAGTGGGTTGCTGGATTACCACGAGCAGTACTTC	CASGLLDYHEQYF
NA	TRBV7-3	NA	TRBJ2-2	TGTGCCAGCAGCCGGCTGGTCACCGGGGAGCTGTTTTTT	CASSRLVTGELFF
TRBD2	TRBV6-2/TRBV6-3	many	TRBJ2-3	TGTGCCAGCAGGGGACTAGCGGTATGGTGGGATACGCAGTATTTT	CASRGLAVWWDTQYF
TRBD2	TRBV3-1	once	TRBJ2-7	TGTGCCAGCAGCCCTCGGGGGACTAGCGGGGGTTACGAGCAGTACTTC	CASSPRGTSGGYEQYF
TRBD2	TRBV4-2	many	TRBJ2-7	TGTGCCAGCAGCCAAGGTAGCGGGGAGGGATACGAGCAGTACTTC	CASSQGSGEGYEQYF
TRBD1	TRBV7-9	NA	TRBJ2-7	TGTGCTAGCAGCTCCGGACAGGGTCTTTACGAGCAGTACTTC	CASSSGQGLYEQYF
NA	TRBV9	NA	TRBJ1-2	TGCGCCAGCAGCTTGGTCGTTTCGATGGCAGGGAGGGGAGGCTACACCTTC	CASSLVVSMAGRGGYTF
TRBD1	TRBV6-6	many	TRBJ1-5	TGTGCCAGCAGTTACTCCCGGACAGGGCGCAATCAGCCCCAGCATTTT	CASSYSRTGRNQPQHF
NA	TRBV9	many	TRBJ2-1	TGTGCCAGCAGCGCGACAGAGAATGAGCAGTTCTTC	CASSATENEQFF
TRBD2	TRBV9	many	TRBJ2-5	TGTGCCAGCAGCGTAGAGAGCGGGGCGCAAGAGACCCAGTACTTC	CASSVESGAQETQYF
NA	TRBV7-2	many	TRBJ1-4	TGTGCCAGCAGCTTATTTTTCGTCGATGAAAAACTGTTTTTT	CASSLFFVDEKLFF
NA	TRBV6-5	few	TRBJ1-2	TGTGCCAGCACCGGGAACAGCGCAAGCTATGGCTACACCTTC	CASTGNSASYGYTF
NA	TRBV7-9	NA	TRBJ1-2	TGTGCCAGCAGCTTAACGGATTTCCATGGCTGCACCTTC	CASSLTDFHGCTF
NA	TRBV5-1	many	TRBJ2-1	TGCGCCAGCAGCTGGGATGGCGCCCCCAATGAGCAGTTCTTC	CASSWDGAPNEQFF
NA	TRBV7-9	many	TRBJ1-1	TGTGCCAGCAGCCCCCTGGGGGACGGGAACACTGAAGCTTTCTTT	CASSPLGDGNTEAFF
NA	TRBV6-1	NA	TRBJ2-7	TGTGCCAGATTAGGCAGGGGAACCTACGAGCAGTACTTC	CARLGRGTYEQYF
NA	TRBV19	NA	TRBJ1-5	TGTGCCAGTAGTATAGCTTTCGGGGGCAATCAGCCCCAGCATTTT	CASSIAFGGNQPQHF
NA	TRBV7-9	NA	TRBJ1-2	TGTGCCAGCAGCCCCTTAGGGGGGGGCCAGAGCGAGTATGGCTACACCTTC	CASSPLGGGQSEYGYTF
NA	TRBV3-1	many	TRBJ2-5	TGTGCCAGCAGCCGACCAGACCGCCGGGCAGGGGAGACCCAGTACTTC	CASSRPDRRAGETQYF
NA	TRBV7-9	NA	TRBJ1-1	TGTGCCAGCAGCTTATGGCGAACTAGCAGGACCGGGGAGGGCACTGAAGCTTTCTTT	CASSLWRTSRTGEGTEAFF
NA	TRBV20-1	NA	TRBJ2-3	TGCAGTGCTCCATTCTCCGGGGACTTCACAGATACGCAGTATTTT	CSAPFSGDFTDTQYF
NA	TRBV7-2	NA	TRBJ2-5	TGCGCCAGCAGCTTGGGGAATCGAGAGACCCAGTACTTC	CASSLGNRETQYF
TRBD2	TRBV24-1	NA	TRBJ2-1	TGTGCCACCAGTGACCCTAGACTAGCGGGAGCGCGTGATGAGCAGTTCTTC	CATSDPRLAGARDEQFF
NA	TRBV6-4	many	TRBJ2-5	TGTGCCAGTCTCAGGGAAGAGACCCAGTACTTC	CASLREETQYF
NA	TRBV9	NA	TRBJ2-1	TGTGCCAGCAGCCTTGGCGGGGAATCCCCGCCCTACAATGAGCAGTTCTTC	CASSLGGESPPYNEQFF
TRBD1	TRBV7-6	NA	TRBJ2-7	TGTGCCAGCAGCCCCAGGGACAGGGACCCTAGCGAGCAGTACTTC	CASSPRDRDPSEQYF
NA	TRBV7-3	NA	TRBJ2-7	TGTGCCTGGAGAAGGGTCGGGACCTACGAGCAGTACTTC	CAWRRVGTYEQYF
NA	TRBV10-3	NA	TRBJ1-5	TGTGCCATCAGTGAGACAGGATGGGATCAGCCCCAGCATTTT	CAISETGWDQPQHF
NA	TRBV12-3/TRBV12-4	few	TRBJ2-4	TGTGCCAGCAGTTTATTCGGCAGGGACATTCAGTACTTC	CASSLFGRDIQYF
TRBD2	TRBV19	once	TRBJ2-5	TGTGCCTCTCGCGGGGCTAGCGGGACGGAGACCCAGTACTTC	CASRGASGTETQYF
TRBD1	TRBV15	few	TRBJ1-5	TGTGCCACCAGCAGATCATTACGAACAGGGGGCTATCAGCCCCAGCATTTT	CATSRSLRTGGYQPQHF
TRBD1	TRBV11-2	few	TRBJ2-2	TGTGCCAGCAGCCTCCGGGGACAGGGGAGTGGAACCGGGGAGCTGTTTTTT	CASSLRGQGSGTGELFF
TRBD2	TRBV25-1	once	TRBJ2-5	TGTGCCAGCAGTGAAGTTACTAGCGGAGGCCAAGAGACCCAGTACTTC	CASSEVTSGGQETQYF
TRBD2	TRBV7-9	many	TRBJ2-2	TGTGCCAGCAGCTTCCTGTGGCGGGAGGGTAACACCGGGGAGCTGTTTTTT	CASSFLWREGNTGELFF
NA	TRBV30	few	TRBJ1-1	TGTGCCTGGGACCCCTTGACGAACACTGAAGCTTTCTTT	CAWDPLTNTEAFF
NA	TRBV4-1	NA	TRBJ1-1	TGCGCCAGCAGCCAAACACAGACCATGAACACTGAAGCTTTCTTT	CASSQTQTMNTEAFF
NA	TRBV15	NA	TRBJ2-7	TGTGCCACCAGCAGAGAAAGCCCTTCCTACGAGCAGTACTTC	CATSRESPSYEQYF
NA	TRBV7-2	many	TRBJ1-1	TGTGCCAGCAGCTTATCGGTGGGAACGAACACTGAAGCTTTCTTT	CASSLSVGTNTEAFF
TRBD1	TRBV29-1	NA	TRBJ1-5	TGCAGCGCAGGACAGGGTGACCATCAGCCCCAGCATTTT	CSAGQGDHQPQHF
TRBD2	TRBV15	NA	TRBJ2-7	TGTGCCACCAGCAGAGATTGGAGCGGGAGGGCCTACGAGCAGTACTTC	CATSRDWSGRAYEQYF
NA	TRBV29-1	NA	TRBJ1-1	TGCAGCGGTTCGGGACACCTGAACACTGAAGCTTTCTTT	CSGSGHLNTEAFF
NA	TRBV10-2	many	TRBJ2-1	TGCGCCAGCAGTGAGCGTGGGACCTACTACAATGAGCAGTTCTTC	CASSERGTYYNEQFF
NA	TRBV7-3	many	TRBJ2-7	TGTGCCAGCAGCTTAACTAGCGCAAACGCGGGCTTC	CASSLTSANAGF
NA	TRBV29-1	NA	TRBJ1-1	TGCAGCGTATCGGACTCCCGGTGGACTGAAGCTTTCTTT	CSVSDSRWTEAFF
TRBD2	TRBV6-4	NA	TRBJ2-3	TGTGCCAGCAGTGTGACTAGCGGGGGGCTCGTTACGCAGTATTTT	CASSVTSGGLVTQYF
NA	TRBV9	many	TRBJ1-2	TGTGCCAGCAGCGCTGACGGGGCGCCGGGTGGCTACACCTTC	CASSADGAPGGYTF
TRBD2	TRBV7-9	many	TRBJ2-1	TGTGCCAGCAGCTTAGTCCTAGCGGCCAATGAGCAGTTCTTC	CASSLVLAANEQFF
NA	TRBV7-9	many	TRBJ2-1	TGTGCCAGCAGCTTAGTCGGCGATGAGCAGTTCTTC	CASSLVGDEQFF